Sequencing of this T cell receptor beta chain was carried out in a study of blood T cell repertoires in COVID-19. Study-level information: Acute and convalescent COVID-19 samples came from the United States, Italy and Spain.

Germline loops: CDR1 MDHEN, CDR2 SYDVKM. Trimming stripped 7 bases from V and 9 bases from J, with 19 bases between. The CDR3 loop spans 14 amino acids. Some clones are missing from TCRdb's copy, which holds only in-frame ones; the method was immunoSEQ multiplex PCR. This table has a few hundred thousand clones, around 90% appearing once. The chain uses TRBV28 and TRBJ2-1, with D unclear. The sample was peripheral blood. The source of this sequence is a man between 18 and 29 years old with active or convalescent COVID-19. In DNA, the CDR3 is TGTGCCAGCACCATCAAAGCGAGTCGAAGTGAGCAGTTCTTC. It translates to CASTIKASRSEQFF.